What follows are 18 T cell receptor beta chains derived from one specimen sequenced in a study of OX40 agonist ivuxolimab in advanced cancers. Generated by immunoSEQ multiplex PCR, the TCRdb table keeps only in-frame clones and is missing some. Of approximately 82,000 clones in the sample, roughly 85% are singletons; the top ten hold over 0.7%. Here the sequenced sample was CD4+ or CD8+ T cells sorted from blood, taken in a trial of the OX40 agonist ivuxolimab. The receptors originated from an adult with an advanced solid tumor such as melanoma, head and neck, liver or kidney cancer.

The chain carries TRBV7-2 and TRBJ1-2, with 7 nucleotides matching TRBD1. This CDR3 is built from 14 residues. With 5 bases clipped from V and 4 bases from J, the junction kept 7 bases outside the gene matches. Germline CDR1 reads SGHTA; CDR2 reads FQGNSA. CDR3 protein: CASSADRTPYGYTF. The CDR3 region has the DNA TGTGCCAGCAGCGCGGACAGGACCCCCTATGGCTACACCTTC. The entire variable domain, with the rest obtained from reference TRBV7-2 and TRBJ1-2, is as follows: GAGVSQSPSNKVTEKGKDVELRCDPISGHTALYWYRQSLGQGLEFLIYFQGNSAPDKSGLPSDRFSAERTGGSVSTLTIQRTQQEDSAVYLCASSADRTPYGYTFGSGTRLTVV.

This clone has more than one count but fewer than ten. The rearrangement joins TRBV11-1 to TRBJ1-1, with D unclear. The CDR3 has 14 residues. Per germline, CDR1 SGHAT and CDR2 FQDESV (reference sequence). V gave up 1 base and J gave up 5 bases, with 11 bases separating them. CDR3 protein: CASSLDVVRTEAFF. Here the CDR3 DNA reads TGTGCCAGCAGCTTAGATGTGGTCAGGACTGAAGCTTTCTTT.

In the case of this clone: One end of the junction fails to match germline, which may point to a read error. The rearrangement joins TRBV19 to TRBJ1-2, with 9 bases that match TRBD1. This CDR3 is built from 16 residues. CDR1 and CDR2 from the germline V gene are LNHDA and SQIVND (reference sequence). The CDR3 spells CASSIDDRQGVGGYTF. The CDR3 DNA reads TGTGCCAGTAGCATAGACGACCGACAGGGGGTAGGTGGCTACACCTTC.

The chain employs TRBV6-5 and TRBJ1-1, with D maybe TRBD1 (5 bases). Germline CDR1 reads MNHEY; CDR2 reads SVGAGI. V lost 7 bases and J lost 6, with 18 bases in between. This CDR3 has 14 residues. The CDR3 DNA is TGTGCCAGCACCTCGCCGGGGGTAGGGTCTGAAGCTTTCTTT. Protein: CASTSPGVGSEAFF.

The J gene is TRBJ1-1, the V gene TRBV5-1; a possible D gene is TRBD1 (5 bases). The V end lost 6 bases, the J end lost 1 base, and 10 bases lay between the germline ends. Per germline, CDR1 SGHRS and CDR2 YFSETQ. CDR3 length: 13 amino acids. This CDR3 is CASKGTGNTEAFF. CDR3 sequence (DNA): TGCGCCAGCAAGGGGACGGGGAACACTGAAGCTTTCTTT.

This rearrangement joins TRBV7-3 to TRBJ1-1; 11 positions match TRBD1. V lost 5 bases to trimming and J lost 5 bases; unmatched junction nucleotides: 4. Germline V gene sequence: CDR1 SGHTA, CDR2 FQGTGA. The CDR3 contains 14 residues. CDR3 in amino acids: CASSHRDRGTEAFF. The CDR3 DNA reads as TGTGCCAGCAGCCATCGGGACAGGGGGACTGAAGCTTTCTTT.

The rearrangement uses TRBV6-6 and TRBJ2-7; D uncertain. Germline V gene lookup returns CDR1 MNHNY and CDR2 SVGAGI (reference sequence). This CDR3 is built from 13 residues. V was trimmed by 5 bases and J by 5 bases, leaving 13 bases between them. The CDR3 is CASSRAPVDEQYF. The CDR3 DNA follows: TGTGCCAGCAGTAGGGCCCCCGTCGACGAGCAGTACTTC.

The rearrangement joins TRBV30 to TRBJ2-3; D is ambiguous. V was pared by 0 bases and J by 3 bases, with 13 bases between. This CDR3 has 15 amino acids. Germline CDR1 is GTSNPN and CDR2 is SVGIG (reference sequence). Written as DNA, the CDR3 is TGTGCCTGGAGTGTACTCAGGCAGAGAACAGATACGCAGTATTTT. Protein product: CAWSVLRQRTDTQYF.

The chain links TRBV27 to TRBJ1-3; 8 bases are a match to TRBD1. The CDR3 covers 15 residues. Germline assignment: CDR1 MNHEY and CDR2 SMNVEV (reference sequence). Unmatched junction bases numbered 9, after V lost 11 bases and J lost 0 bases. The CDR3 sequence: CASQKGQGSGNTIYF. The CDR3 nucleotides read TGTGCCTCTCAAAAAGGACAGGGCTCTGGAAACACCATATATTTT.

The gene calls are TRBV2 and TRBJ1-5, with D unclear. The length of the CDR3 is 12 residues. Germline V lookup: CDR1 SNHLY, CDR2 FYNNEI. V lost 7 bases to trimming and J lost 6 bases, with 10 bases between them. CDR3 in amino acids: CASKEGVQPQHF. DNA for the CDR3: TGTGCCAGCAAAGAGGGCGTTCAGCCCCAGCATTTT.

The J gene is TRBJ2-6, the V gene TRBV19, with D possibly being TRBD1 (6 bases). Trimming took 1 base from V and 4 from J, leaving 11 bases between them. The CDR3 covers 16 residues. From germline, CDR1 is LNHDA and CDR2 SQIVND (reference sequence). Here the CDR3 reads CASSIVTGSGANVLTF. CDR3 sequence (DNA): TGTGCCAGTAGTATAGTTACAGGGTCCGGGGCCAACGTCCTGACTTTC.

The chain is built from TRBV19 and TRBJ2-7, with 11 bases identical to TRBD1. Germline-derived CDR1 and CDR2 are LNHDA and SQIVND (reference sequence). V shed 5 bases, J shed 5 bases, and the junction held 5 bases outside the gene matches. The CDR3 has 14 amino acids. The CDR3 DNA follows: TGTGCCAGTAGTCCGGGACAGGGGGTTAACGAGCAGTACTTC. It specifies CASSPGQGVNEQYF.

CDR3 protein: CASSFNSRGETQYF. Written as DNA, the CDR3 is TGTGCCAGCAGCTTCAATTCCCGGGGGGAGACCCAGTACTTC. V and J are TRBV9 and TRBJ2-5; perhaps TRBD2 as D (6 bases). Germline CDR1 and CDR2: SGDLS and YYNGEE. This CDR3 spans 14 amino acids. Trimming cost V 4 bases and J 5 bases, with 15 bases left between them.

This rearrangement joins TRBV18 to TRBJ1-2, with D unclear. V lost 0 bases, J lost 8 bases, and 19 bases lay in between. This CDR3 contains 16 residues. Germline CDR1 and CDR2: KGHSH and LQKENI. The CDR3 protein is CASSPPSSQSFRGYTF. CDR3 DNA sequence: TGTGCCAGCTCACCACCGTCGTCTCAGTCGTTCCGGGGCTACACCTTC.

V is TRBV7-2 and J is TRBJ1-1; possible D gene TRBD1, 6 bases. Deletions cut 5 bases from V and 5 bases from J, with 12 bases between. This CDR3 comprises 13 residues. Germline-derived CDR1 and CDR2 are SGHTA and FQGNSA. CDR3 bases: TGTGCCAGCAGCCAGGGGCAGGGAACTGAAGCTTTCTTT. It specifies CASSQGQGTEAFF.

The chain is built from TRBV18 and TRBJ2-5; the D call may be TRBD1 or TRBD2 (5 bases each). V was shortened by 4 bases and J by 2 bases, with 17 bases between the two germline ends. The CDR3 consists of 16 residues. CDR1 is KGHSH and CDR2 is LQKENI in the germline V gene. The CDR3 DNA sequence: TGTGCCAGCTCACTTAGCCAATCAGGGACGCAAGAGACCCAGTACTTC. Protein product: CASSLSQSGTQETQYF.

The rearrangement uses TRBV2 and TRBJ2-5; 9 bases are shared with TRBD2. The CDR3 is made up of 15 amino acids. Germline CDR1 reads SNHLY; CDR2 reads FYNNEI. The V segment lost 6 bases and the J segment 4 bases; nucleotides outside the gene matches: 9. DNA for the CDR3: TGTGCCAGCAGCCGGGGGAGCGGGGGGAGAGAGACCCAGTACTTC. Protein product: CASSRGSGGRETQYF.

The rearrangement links TRBV27 to TRBJ1-2; 9 nucleotides align to TRBD1. V lost 7 bases to trimming and J lost 0 bases; unmatched junction nucleotides: 9. The CDR3 runs 16 residues. Germline assignment: CDR1 MNHEY and CDR2 SMNVEV (reference sequence). This CDR3 reads CASTPGQGLTNYGYTF. The CDR3, as DNA: TGTGCCAGCACCCCGGGACAGGGACTAACTAACTATGGCTACACCTTC.